This T cell receptor beta chain came from a study of cytomegalovirus exposure and HLA in healthy donors. General study results and limits: Being productive about 87% or about 30% of the time was typical of most TCR beta V segments in an earlier analysis. Most observed TCR sequences were rare, whereas some public TCRs were detected in many donors. A later analysis found most CMV-associated TCR beta chains apparently HLA-restricted. About 150 TCR beta chains were listed as cytomegalovirus-associated.

PCR employed 60 Vbeta and 13 Jbeta primers. Here immunoSEQ multiplex PCR was the method, and the copy in TCRdb shows in-frame clones only, minus some. Of over 85,000 clones in the sample, around four fifths were seen once. Comment on this clone: Its specificity is not known.

The CDR3 sequence is 15 residues long. Germline V gives CDR1 KGHSH, CDR2 LQKENI. The J segment lost 4 bases and the V segment lost 0 bases, leaving 5 bases of the junction unmatched. The chain combines TRBV18 with TRBJ2-5; 7 nucleotides match TRBD2. This receptor was obtained from a female donor in good health and CMV-seropositive. Sequenced material: PBMCs. The CDR3 reads CASSPPAGATETQYF. In nucleotides, the CDR3 is TGTGCCAGCTCACCACCGGCGGGAGCCACAGAGACCCAGTACTTC.